The 10 T cell receptor beta chains reported below all come from one sample, sequenced in a study of T cells in localized non-small cell lung cancer. Profiling relied on immunoSEQ multiplex PCR, and the TCRdb table lists in-frame clones only, not all of them. The sample has 40,000 to 50,000 clones; around nine tenths are singletons. Sequenced here: peripheral blood, sampled before any cancer treatment. These receptors were taken from a female donor older than 55 with stage I squamous cell lung carcinoma.

The chain combines TRBV10-1 with TRBJ2-1; D tentatively reads TRBD1 or TRBD2 (5 bases each). This CDR3 is built from 19 residues. Trimming removed 3 bases from V and 8 bases from J, with 29 bases in between. Germline V gene data show CDR1 as WNHNN and CDR2 as SYGVQD (reference sequence). The CDR3 DNA follows: TGCGCCAGCAGTGACTCGCCCGTACCCGGGACGAGTGAGGCCGATGAGCAGTTCTTC. Translated, it gives CASSDSPVPGTSEADEQFF.

This chain connects TRBV5-5 to TRBJ2-5; D is uncertain. V was cut by 3 bases and J by 5 bases, with 11 bases left in between. The CDR3 spans 13 residues. Germline V gene sequence: CDR1 SGHKS, CDR2 YYEKEE (reference sequence). The CDR3 loop is CASSWQTRETQYF. CDR3 nucleotide sequence: TGTGCCAGCAGCTGGCAGACGAGGGAGACCCAGTACTTC.

The chain links TRBV5-8 to TRBJ2-3; 9 bases map to TRBD2. There are 12 residues in the CDR3. Unmatched junction bases numbered 7, after V lost 4 bases and J lost 13 bases. Germline-derived CDR1 and CDR2 are SGHTS and YDEGEE. CDR3 DNA sequence: TGTGCCAGCAGCCTGGGACTAGCCCCGGAGTATTTT. Residues: CASSLGLAPEYF.

The V call is TRBV6-5, the J call TRBJ2-3, with 14 bases that match TRBD2. The V gene end was trimmed by 4 bases and the J gene end by 10 bases; junction bases not matched to a gene: 7. Looked up from germline, CDR1 is MNHEY and CDR2 is SVGAGI. The CDR3 is 15 residues long. The CDR3 region has the DNA TGTGCCAGCAGTTCCGTCGGGACTAGCGGGAGTTCGCAGTATTTT. Translated: CASSSVGTSGSSQYF.

V and J are TRBV9 and TRBJ2-1, with D tentatively TRBD1 (5 bases). The CDR3 length is 14 residues. The germline V gene has CDR1 SGDLS and CDR2 YYNGEE. The V end lost 0 bases, the J end lost 9 bases, and 13 bases lay between the germline ends. Here the CDR3 DNA reads TGTGCCAGCAGCGTAGGAGAGCGAAGGGGTGAGCAGTTCTTC. Residues: CASSVGERRGEQFF.

This clone was found once. The rearrangement uses TRBV6-6 and TRBJ2-7; TRBD1 matches at 11 bases. J gave up 6 bases and V 3 bases, and 7 bases lay outside the gene matches. CDR1 and CDR2 (germline): MNHNY, SVGAGI (reference sequence). The CDR3 loop spans 15 amino acids. For the CDR3, the DNA is TGTGCCAGCAGTTATTTAGGACAGGGGGCTAGCGAGCAGTACTTC. Translation gives CASSYLGQGASEQYF.

This chain connects TRBV29-1 to TRBJ1-3; 8 positions match TRBD1. CDR1 and CDR2 from the germline V gene are SQVTM and ANQGSEA. The V gene end was trimmed by 4 bases and the J gene end by 4 bases; junction bases not matched to a gene: 9. This CDR3 region has 15 residues. CDR3 loop: CSVVPFQGAGNTIYF. Here the CDR3 DNA reads TGCAGCGTTGTCCCCTTTCAGGGGGCCGGAAACACCATATATTTT.

The genes are TRBV5-1 and TRBJ2-2; 12 bases align to TRBD1. J was trimmed by 7 bases and V by 4 bases; bases with no gene match: 5. CDR3 length: 15 amino acids. Germline V gene data show CDR1 as SGHRS and CDR2 as YFSETQ. This CDR3 reads CASSQGQGAIGELFF. CDR3 sequence (DNA): TGCGCCAGCAGCCAGGGACAGGGGGCAATCGGGGAGCTGTTTTTT.

CDR3 sequence reads: CASSLQGRGTGELFF. The CDR3 coding sequence is TGTGCCAGCAGCTTGCAGGGAAGAGGGACCGGGGAGCTGTTTTTT. The chain couples TRBV5-4 to TRBJ2-2; D tentatively reads TRBD1 or TRBD2 (5 bases each). Germline loops: CDR1 SGHNT, CDR2 YYREEE (reference sequence). Trimming removed 1 base at V and 5 bases at J, with 12 bases between. CDR3 length equals 15 residues.

The V gene is TRBV6-1, the J gene TRBJ1-1; no firm D call. Trimming pared 0 bases from V and 3 bases from J, leaving 8 bases between. The V gene's germline CDR1 is MNHNS and CDR2 SASEGT. This CDR3 is 14 amino acids long. The CDR3, as DNA: TGTGCCAGCAGTGAAGCCAGCTACTACACTGAAGCTTTCTTT. This codes for CASSEASYYTEAFF.